The 8 T cell receptor beta chains given below trace back to one sample, sequenced in a study of CD8+ T cells in alopecia areata. The treatment: oral pan-JAK inhibitor, 5-10 mg twice daily. RNA extraction was followed by reverse transcription into cDNA, which acted as the sequencing template. Clones were read by immunoSEQ multiplex PCR, and TCRdb kept only the in-frame ones, dropping some. The repertoire holds roughly 110,000 clones, with roughly 89% as singletons. The material sequenced was CD8+ T cells sorted from blood, taken at week 24, from a patient treated with tofacitinib. These TCRs come from a human donor with alopecia areata.

This clone was seen only a few times. The rearrangement joins TRBV7-9 to TRBJ1-2, with a possible D match to TRBD1 (6 bases). Trimming took off 5 bases at V and 4 bases at J, with 17 bases between the two ends. This CDR3 is 15 amino acids long. Germline V gene data show CDR1 as SEHNR and CDR2 as FQNEAQ (reference sequence). The CDR3 region is CASSPWTEIFYGYTF. DNA of the CDR3: TGTGCCAGCAGCCCATGGACAGAAATTTTCTATGGCTACACCTTC. The complete variable domain, with remaining parts taken from reference TRBV7-9 and TRBJ1-2, reads DTGVSQNPRHKITKRGQNVTFRCDPISEHNRLYWYRQTLGQGPEFLTYFQNEAQLEKSRLLSDRFSAERPKGSFSTLEIQRTEQGDSAMYLCASSPWTEIFYGYTFGSGTRLTVV.

The chain couples TRBV27 to TRBJ2-7; D not resolved. CDR3 size: 13 residues. Germline V lookup: CDR1 MNHEY, CDR2 SMNVEV (reference sequence). V was trimmed by 2 bases and J by 5 bases, leaving 10 bases between them. The CDR3 is CASSLRPSHEQYF. The CDR3 DNA reads as TGTGCCAGCAGTTTAAGGCCGTCCCACGAGCAGTACTTC.

This clone was recorded a few times. V gene TRBV6-5 combines with J gene TRBJ2-7; D is unresolved. The CDR3 sequence is 15 residues long. The germline CDR1 and CDR2 sequences are MNHEY and SVGAGI. V was clipped by 0 bases and J by 0 bases, with 9 bases between them. CDR3 nucleotides: TGTGCCAGCAGTTACTCGAGGCCCAGCTCCTACGAGCAGTACTTC. Its protein is CASSYSRPSSYEQYF.

The CDR3 DNA sequence: TGTGCCAGCAGCCCACTGGGGGAGGACCCCTACGAGCAGTACTTC. Protein: CASSPLGEDPYEQYF. The chain recombines TRBV7-6 with TRBJ2-7; weak D call: TRBD2 (6 bases). V gave up 5 bases and J gave up 2 bases, with 16 bases separating them. The CDR3 consists of 15 residues. Germline assignment: CDR1 SGHVS and CDR2 FNYEAQ.

V and J are TRBV4-2 and TRBJ2-1; no reliable D call. The V gene's germline CDR1 is LGHNA and CDR2 YNFKEQ. This CDR3 spans 16 amino acids. Deletions cut 0 bases from V and 0 bases from J, with 9 bases between. Here the CDR3 reads CASSQEVADSYNEQFF. CDR3 in DNA: TGTGCCAGCAGCCAAGAGGTGGCGGACTCCTACAATGAGCAGTTCTTC.

This clone has more than one count but fewer than ten. The V call is TRBV25-1, the J call TRBJ2-5; tentative D call: TRBD1 (7 bases). The CDR3 has 17 residues. From germline, CDR1 is MGHDK and CDR2 SYGVNS. Trimming stripped 1 base from V and 5 bases from J, with 20 bases between. DNA for the CDR3: TGTGCCAGCAGTGAATGGTCACAGCGGGCAGGGGGGGAGACCCAGTACTTC. Protein sequence: CASSEWSQRAGGETQYF.

The V gene is TRBV7-6, the J gene TRBJ2-5, with 9 bases aligning to TRBD2. Germline V lookup: CDR1 SGHVS, CDR2 FNYEAQ. This CDR3 spans 15 amino acids. With 4 bases clipped from V and 5 bases from J, the junction kept 8 bases outside the gene matches. The CDR3 is CASSSTAGGLETQYF. For the CDR3, the DNA is TGTGCCAGCAGCTCCACCGCGGGGGGGCTCGAGACCCAGTACTTC.

The chain is built from TRBV7-9 and TRBJ2-3; D is undetermined. Deletions cut 5 bases from V and 4 bases from J, with 16 bases between. The CDR3 covers 15 residues. Germline V gene sequence: CDR1 SEHNR, CDR2 FQNEAQ (reference sequence). Here the CDR3 DNA reads TGTGCCAGCAGCCAGAGGACGTGGGATTCAGATACGCAGTATTTT. Amino acid sequence: CASSQRTWDSDTQYF.